This TCR beta chain was recorded in a study of shared clonotypes between healthy human individuals. Study results and caveats: For naive CD4 cells, approximately 5% of clonotypes were shared across a few donors. Naive subsets, compared against memory subsets, generally had larger estimated richness values.

Into CD45RA+ naive and CD45RA-negative memory subsets, the CD4+ cells were split. The ends were cut back, 6 bases at V and 5 bases at J, with 4 bases in the middle. The CDR3 runs to 11 residues. Germline V lookup: CDR1 MNHEY, CDR2 SVGAGI. Original data processing: ImmunoSEQ sequences covered only the junction and lacked quality scores; filtering therefore differed. Measured with immunoSEQ multiplex PCR; TCRdb has only the in-frame clones, and not every one. The V and J calls and clone size come from that table; D and trimming were worked out from the DNA. In the table there are about 2,500,000 clones, 85% to 95% of which are singletons. This clone showed up just a few times. Antigen unknown. In the same sample, other DNA sequences code for this CDR3.

The chain is built from TRBV6-5 and TRBJ2-2; D is uncertain. This receptor was obtained from a man younger than 35 in good health. Material: naive CD4+ T cells sorted from blood. Subset denoted: CD45RA+ positively selected. The CDR3 reads CASRSTGELFF. Written as DNA, the CDR3 is TGTGCCAGCAGGAGTACCGGGGAGCTGTTTTTT.